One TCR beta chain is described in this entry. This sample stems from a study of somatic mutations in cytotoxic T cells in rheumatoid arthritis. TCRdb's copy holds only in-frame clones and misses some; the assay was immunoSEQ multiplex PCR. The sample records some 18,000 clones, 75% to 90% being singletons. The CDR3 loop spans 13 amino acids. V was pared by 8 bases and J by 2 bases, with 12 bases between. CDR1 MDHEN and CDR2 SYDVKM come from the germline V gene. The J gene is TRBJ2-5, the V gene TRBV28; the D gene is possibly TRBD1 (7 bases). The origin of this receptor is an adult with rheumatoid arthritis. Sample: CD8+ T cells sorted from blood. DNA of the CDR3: TGTGCCAGCTGCGCAGGGGGGCAAGAGACCCAGTACTTC. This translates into CASCAGGQETQYF.